The 32 T cell receptor beta chains below come from one sample, sequenced in a study of T cell responses to AZD1222 COVID-19 vaccine (dated by TCRdb to about 2021). The time point label corresponds to: baseline before first vaccination. The library was obtained by the immunoSEQ multiplex PCR assay. TCRdb took over this immuneACCESS table, retaining in-frame rearrangements with V and J assigned. Such tables are incomplete; in checked studies, under half of the missing clones stem from an unresolved V gene, and the remainder is unexplained. The table for this sample lists about 93,000 clones; 80% to 90% of them were counted only once. 6% to 9% of the sample rests with the top ten. The source was peripheral blood, collected on day 0 of AZD1222 vaccination. The receptors were sampled from an adult in good health.

V usage is TRBV28 and J usage is TRBJ2-7; D is perhaps TRBD1 (5 bases). This CDR3 has 14 residues. V lost 3 bases and J lost 3, with 12 bases in between. Looked up from germline, CDR1 is MDHEN and CDR2 is SYDVKM. The CDR3 DNA is TGTGCCAGCAGTTTCTCCGGACATAACTACGAGCAGTACTTC. It translates to CASSFSGHNYEQYF.

V gene TRBV14 combines with J gene TRBJ1-6; possibly TRBD1 for D (6 bases). CDR3 length: 15 amino acids. In germline, CDR1 is SGHDN, CDR2 FVKESK. V shed 1 base and J shed 5 bases, with 9 bases lying between them. In nucleotides, the CDR3 is TGTGCCAGCAGCCAAGGGGGGCAGAATAATTCACCCCTCCACTTT. It specifies CASSQGGQNNSPLHF.

The chain combines TRBV6-4 with TRBJ2-1, with TRBD2 identical over 8 bases. V shed 4 bases and J 6 bases; nucleotides not matched to a gene: 8. CDR1 MRHNA and CDR2 SNTAGT come from the germline V gene. The CDR3 runs to 15 residues. CDR3 DNA: TGTGCCAGCAGTGCCCGGGAGGGAGAAGTCAATGAGCAGTTCTTC. Translated, it gives CASSAREGEVNEQFF.

The gene calls are TRBV27 and TRBJ2-7, with 12 bases fitting TRBD2. Germline CDR1 is MNHEY and CDR2 is SMNVEV (reference sequence). There are 16 residues in the CDR3. The V segment lost 5 bases and the J segment 0 bases; nucleotides outside the gene matches: 5. CDR3 region: CASSPRLAGDSYEQYF. The CDR3 nucleotides are TGTGCCAGCAGTCCCCGACTAGCGGGGGACTCCTACGAGCAGTACTTC.

The gene calls are TRBV15 and TRBJ2-7, with 9 bases fitting TRBD1. Germline V lookup: CDR1 LNHNV, CDR2 YYDKDF (reference sequence). The CDR3 sequence is 14 residues long. V dropped 5 bases and J dropped 2; count of bases not matched to a gene: 4. DNA of the CDR3: TGTGCCACCAGCGCTAGACAGGGGGCCTACGAGCAGTACTTC. Its protein is CATSARQGAYEQYF.

The chain joins TRBV2 to TRBJ1-1; D ambiguous. CDR3 length: 14 residues. Germline V gene lookup returns CDR1 SNHLY and CDR2 FYNNEI. Trimming removed 10 bases at V and 2 bases at J, with 17 bases between. CDR3 residues: CATDFSASNTEAFF. In nucleotides, the CDR3 is TGTGCCACCGACTTTTCGGCCTCAAACACTGAAGCTTTCTTT.

J is TRBJ1-1 and V is TRBV5-4, with D perhaps matching TRBD1 (5 bases). The CDR3 is 15 residues long. The germline CDR1 and CDR2 sequences are SGHNT and YYREEE (reference sequence). V was pared by 0 bases and J by 5 bases, with 14 bases between. In DNA, the CDR3 is TGTGCCAGCAGCTTGGGGGGTCAGGGAGGGACTGAAGCTTTCTTT. Its translation: CASSLGGQGGTEAFF.

The chain has TRBV5-1 and TRBJ1-4; D not resolved. The V gene lost 0 bases and the J gene lost 9 bases, with 9 bases spanning the gap. This CDR3 spans 13 amino acids. Germline V gene lookup returns CDR1 SGHRS and CDR2 YFSETQ. CDR3 nucleotide sequence: TGCGCCAGCAGCTTGGATCAGGCTCAAAAACTGTTTTTT. It is translated as CASSLDQAQKLFF.

This chain links TRBV5-6 with TRBJ2-1; no firm D call. This CDR3 contains 13 residues. Germline loops: CDR1 SGHDT, CDR2 YYEEEE. The V end was cut by 1 base, the J end by 8 bases, with 10 bases between. CDR3 DNA sequence: TGTGCCAGCAGCTTGATAGGGATGGATGAGCAGTTCTTC. Translation gives CASSLIGMDEQFF.

The genes are TRBV7-2 and TRBJ2-7, with 13 positions matching TRBD2. The CDR3 length is 17 residues. The junction had 12 bases not matched to a gene; V was cut back by 4 bases and J by 6 bases. The V gene's germline CDR1 is SGHTA and CDR2 FQGNSA. Here the CDR3 DNA reads TGTGCCAGCAGCTCCGGGGGTGGGACTAGCGGGATGGGCGAGCAGTACTTC. Its translation is CASSSGGGTSGMGEQYF. Full variable domain (outside the CDR3, taken from reference TRBV7-2 and TRBJ2-7): GAGVSQSPSNKVTEKGKDVELRCDPISGHTALYWYRQSLGQGLEFLIYFQGNSAPDKSGLPSDRFSAERTGGSVSTLTIQRTQQEDSAVYLCASSSGGGTSGMGEQYFGPGTRLTVT.

The genes are TRBV10-3 and TRBJ1-2; TRBD1 matches 7 bases. V was clipped by 3 bases and J by 1 base; unmatched bases: 11. The CDR3 has 17 amino acids. CDR1 and CDR2 from the germline V gene are ENHRY and SYGVKD. The CDR3 reads CAISDPGGGQLNYGYTF. As DNA, the CDR3 is TGTGCCATCAGTGACCCGGGGGGGGGACAGCTTAACTATGGCTACACCTTC.

The rearrangement links TRBV28 to TRBJ2-7, with D perhaps given as TRBD1 or TRBD2 (5 bases each). V lost 2 bases to trimming and J lost 9 bases, with 14 bases between them. Germline CDR1 is MDHEN and CDR2 is SYDVKM. CDR3 length: 13 amino acids. CDR3 protein: CASSLGHGDGQYF. In nucleotides, the CDR3 is TGTGCCAGCAGTTTAGGACATGGGGACGGGCAGTACTTC.

This rearrangement joins TRBV19 to TRBJ2-3; a weak D match, TRBD2 (6 bases). Deletions cut 7 bases from V and 6 bases from J, with 20 bases between. Per the germline V gene, CDR1 is LNHDA and CDR2 is SQIVND (reference sequence). The CDR3 loop spans 15 amino acids. The DNA of the CDR3 is TGTGCCAGTACTCCCCTTAGCGGAGTCCCGGATACGCAGTATTTT. This codes for CASTPLSGVPDTQYF.

V gene TRBV11-3 combines with J gene TRBJ2-1, with D uncertain. Germline assignment: CDR1 SGHNT and CDR2 YENEEA. There are 13 residues in the CDR3. Trimming cost V 1 base and J 9 bases, with 10 bases left between them. The CDR3 reads CASSLASRGEQFF. The DNA of the CDR3 is TGTGCCAGCAGCTTAGCTAGTAGAGGTGAGCAGTTCTTC.

This clone was seen just once. The chain carries TRBV5-1 and TRBJ2-2; 8 bases agree with TRBD1. This CDR3 contains 18 residues. V shed 0 bases, J shed 3 bases, and the junction held 10 bases outside the gene matches. Germline V gives CDR1 SGHRS, CDR2 YFSETQ. The DNA of the CDR3 is TGCGCCAGCAGCTTGGTAACCAGGGGGCCTGTTGACACCGGGGAGCTGTTTTTT. It encodes CASSLVTRGPVDTGELFF.

This chain connects TRBV28 to TRBJ2-7, with 7 bases lining up with TRBD1. CDR3 length: 15 residues. The V and J ends lost 5 bases and 5 bases, in that order; junction bases with no gene match: 12. Germline CDR1 reads MDHEN; CDR2 reads SYDVKM. For the CDR3, the DNA is TGTGCCAGCAGTAACGCCGGGACAGAGATAGACGAGCAGTACTTC. It encodes CASSNAGTEIDEQYF.

In this sample, this clone turned up once. The chain has TRBV7-9 and TRBJ2-2, with D perhaps matching TRBD1 (5 bases). V was shortened by 4 bases and J by 0 bases, with 21 bases between the two germline ends. Germline V gene sequence: CDR1 SEHNR, CDR2 FQNEAQ (reference sequence). The CDR3 has 19 residues. The CDR3 DNA is TGTGCCAGCAGCTCCCTGAGACAGCAGGGCTTCTCGAACACCGGGGAGCTGTTTTTT. This encodes CASSSLRQQGFSNTGELFF. The variable domain in full, with the rest retrieved from reference TRBV7-9 and TRBJ2-2, is DTGVSQNPRHKITKRGQNVTFRCDPISEHNRLYWYRQTLGQGPEFLTYFQNEAQLEKSRLLSDRFSAERPKGSFSTLEIQRTEQGDSAMYLCASSSLRQQGFSNTGELFFGEGSRLTVL.

This rearrangement joins TRBV9 to TRBJ2-1, with 9 bases fitting TRBD1. The ends lost 3 bases at V and 9 bases at J; junction bases unmatched: 13. Germline lookup yields CDR1 SGDLS and CDR2 YYNGEE. This CDR3 is 16 amino acids long. CDR3 in DNA: TGTGCCAGCAGCGAGACTCCGGGACAGGGCCCCGGTGAGCAGTTCTTC. Residues: CASSETPGQGPGEQFF.

The CDR3 coding sequence is TGTGCCAGCAATCGACCGGGCGATTCAGCTTACGAGCAGTACTTC. This encodes CASNRPGDSAYEQYF. The chain joins TRBV28 to TRBJ2-7; the D is unclear. The germline V gene encodes CDR1 MDHEN and CDR2 SYDVKM. This CDR3 has 15 residues. Trimming removed 7 bases from V and 4 bases from J, with 20 bases in between. Combining the CDR3 with reference TRBV28 and TRBJ2-7 gives the whole variable domain DVKVTQSSRYLVKRTGEKVFLECVQDMDHENMFWYRQDPGLGLRLIYFSYDVKMKEKGDIPEGYSVSREKKERFSLILESASTNQTSMYLCASNRPGDSAYEQYFGPGTRLTVT.

The V and J genes are TRBV6-5 and TRBJ1-1; 7 positions match TRBD1. CDR3 length equals 14 residues. Germline V gene sequence: CDR1 MNHEY, CDR2 SVGAGI. J was trimmed by 6 bases and V by 6 bases; bases with no gene match: 10. The CDR3 coding sequence is TGTGCCAGCAGCCGACAGGGTACCGGCGCTGAAGCTTTCTTT. Its translation: CASSRQGTGAEAFF.

The V gene is TRBV2, the J gene TRBJ1-5; D is possibly TRBD1 (6 bases). The CDR3 runs 15 residues. V was pared by 6 bases and J by 5 bases, with 17 bases between. Germline V lookup: CDR1 SNHLY, CDR2 FYNNEI. The CDR3 sequence is CASSPGGARDQPQHF. CDR3 DNA: TGTGCCAGCAGCCCCGGGGGGGCCAGGGATCAGCCCCAGCATTTT.

The V gene is TRBV9, the J gene TRBJ2-1; 11 bases align to TRBD1. The CDR3 loop spans 14 amino acids. Per the germline V gene, CDR1 is SGDLS and CDR2 is YYNGEE. The V and J ends lost 3 bases and 10 bases, in that order; junction bases with no gene match: 6. The CDR3 region is CASSAGQGAREQFF. The CDR3 bases are TGTGCCAGCAGCGCCGGACAGGGGGCAAGGGAGCAGTTCTTC.

The V call is TRBV27, the J call TRBJ2-1; D might be TRBD1 or TRBD2, each matching 5 bases. The CDR3 has 14 residues. Trimming left V 6 bases short and J 6 bases short, with 15 bases between. CDR1 is MNHEY, CDR2 SMNVEV, per germline (reference sequence). CDR3 protein: CASSWDRQGNEQFF. The CDR3 DNA is TGTGCCAGCAGCTGGGACCGGCAAGGCAATGAGCAGTTCTTC.

This clone was found once. V and J are TRBV28 and TRBJ1-3; TRBD1 aligns across 12 bases. The CDR3 totals 16 residues. Trimming at V came to 6 bases and at J to 3 bases, leaving 6 bases not matched to a gene. From germline, CDR1 is MDHEN and CDR2 SYDVKM. CDR3 residues: CASSSGQGAFGNTIYF. CDR3 nucleotides: TGTGCCAGCAGCTCGGGACAGGGGGCATTTGGAAACACCATATATTTT.

This clone was observed a single time. V usage is TRBV6-5 and J usage is TRBJ2-7; no clear D gene. The germline CDR1 and CDR2 sequences are MNHEY and SVGAGI. This CDR3 has 13 residues. Trimming pared 6 bases from V and 6 bases from J, leaving 15 bases between. CDR3 in amino acids: CASSPRTNSEQYF. The CDR3 DNA sequence: TGTGCCAGCAGCCCACGAACCAATAGCGAGCAGTACTTC.

This chain links TRBV7-3 with TRBJ2-1; D gene uncertain. Between the trimmed V and J ends, which lost 2 bases and 9 bases, there was a span of 14 bases. The CDR3 is 14 residues long. CDR1 is SGHTA and CDR2 is FQGTGA in the germline V gene. DNA of the CDR3: TGTGCCAGCAGCTTAGAATCTGGCTACGGTGAGCAGTTCTTC. Its translation: CASSLESGYGEQFF.

This chain joins TRBV7-9 and TRBJ2-7; 11 bases align to TRBD2. CDR1 SEHNR and CDR2 FQNEAQ come from the germline V gene (reference sequence). The CDR3 length is 19 residues. V lost 4 bases and J lost 7; bases outside the gene matches: 21. CDR3 bases: TGTGCCAGCAGCTCTACTCCACAAATAGCGGGAGGGCCGTTTGAAGAGCAGTACTTC. It specifies CASSSTPQIAGGPFEEQYF.

The count of this clone is one. This sequence joins TRBV28 and TRBJ1-6, with D possibly TRBD1 on 5 matching bases. V was shortened by 3 bases and J by 7 bases, with 10 bases between the two germline ends. Germline V gene lookup returns CDR1 MDHEN and CDR2 SYDVKM. The CDR3 is 14 residues long. CDR3 amino acids: CASSLPGGNSPLHF. As DNA, the CDR3 is TGTGCCAGCAGTTTGCCGGGGGGAAATTCACCCCTCCACTTT. Using reference TRBV28 and TRBJ1-6 for the parts outside the CDR3, the full variable domain is DVKVTQSSRYLVKRTGEKVFLECVQDMDHENMFWYRQDPGLGLRLIYFSYDVKMKEKGDIPEGYSVSREKKERFSLILESASTNQTSMYLCASSLPGGNSPLHFGNGTRLTVT.

J is TRBJ2-1 and V is TRBV5-1; no reliable D call. This CDR3 is built from 12 residues. The germline V and J ends were trimmed by 4 bases and 8 bases, with 10 bases remaining between them. Germline V CDR1 and CDR2: SGHRS, YFSETQ. CDR3 sequence reads: CASSPPDDEQFF. The CDR3 region has the DNA TGCGCCAGCAGCCCCCCGGACGATGAGCAGTTCTTC.

J is TRBJ1-1 and V is TRBV7-2, with D unclear. CDR3 length equals 14 residues. Germline CDR1 reads SGHTA; CDR2 reads FQGNSA. The ends were cut back, 0 bases at V and 3 bases at J, with 8 bases in the middle. CDR3 bases: TGTGCCAGCAGCTTAGCAGCAAGGCACACTGAAGCTTTCTTT. It encodes CASSLAARHTEAFF.

This clone was counted once. The chain employs TRBV27 and TRBJ1-1, with 9 bases matching TRBD1. The CDR3 contains 14 residues. CDR1 MNHEY and CDR2 SMNVEV come from the germline V gene (reference sequence). The J segment lost 5 bases and the V segment lost 5 bases, leaving 6 bases of the junction unmatched. This CDR3 is CASSGRQGGTEAFF. DNA for the CDR3: TGTGCCAGCAGTGGACGACAGGGGGGAACTGAAGCTTTCTTT.

V and J are TRBV28 and TRBJ2-7; 10 bases agree with TRBD2. The CDR3 totals 17 residues. The V and J ends lost 7 bases and 3 bases, in that order; junction bases with no gene match: 15. The germline V gene has CDR1 MDHEN and CDR2 SYDVKM. For the CDR3, the DNA is TGTGCCAGCACCACTAGCGGGATTGTCACCCCCTACTACGAGCAGTACTTC. Its protein is CASTTSGIVTPYYEQYF.